Presented here are 12 T cell receptor beta chains from one specimen sequenced in a study of cytomegalovirus exposure and HLA in healthy donors. PCR employed 60 Vbeta and 13 Jbeta primers. The protocol was immunoSEQ multiplex PCR, while the TCRdb copy is restricted to in-frame clones and leaves out a portion. The sample has some 180,000 clones, around 75% seen once; the top ten hold about 2.6%. Material: PBMCs. The source of these receptors is a female donor in good health and CMV-seronegative.

V is TRBV15 and J is TRBJ2-5, with D possibly matching TRBD2 (5 bases). The germline V and J ends were trimmed by 0 bases and 7 bases, with 15 bases remaining between them. This CDR3 region has 15 residues. CDR1 is LNHNV, CDR2 YYDKDF, per germline (reference sequence). The CDR3, as DNA: TGTGCCACCAGCAGAGATTTGGTTCCCGGAGGGACCCAGTACTTC. Amino acid sequence: CATSRDLVPGGTQYF.

The chain links TRBV27 to TRBJ2-7; D perhaps matches TRBD2 (5 bases). This CDR3 is 16 amino acids long. The germline V gene encodes CDR1 MNHEY and CDR2 SMNVEV (reference sequence). Trimming removed 0 bases at V and 0 bases at J, with 12 bases between. CDR3 nucleotides: TGTGCCAGCAGTTTATCACCGGGGATGAGCTCCTACGAGCAGTACTTC. It encodes CASSLSPGMSSYEQYF.

CDR3 sequence: CASTKLQEGQETQYF. CDR3 bases: TGTGCCAGCACAAAACTCCAGGAGGGACAAGAGACCCAGTACTTC. This chain joins TRBV28 and TRBJ2-5; D might be TRBD2 (6 bases). This CDR3 has 15 amino acids. Germline CDR1 reads MDHEN; CDR2 reads SYDVKM. The germline V and J ends were trimmed by 7 bases and 2 bases, with 17 bases remaining between them.

The rearrangement links TRBV7-2 to TRBJ1-1; 7 positions agree with TRBD1. The trim removed 5 bases at V and 10 bases at J, leaving 7 bases unmatched. The CDR3 is made up of 12 amino acids. The germline V gene encodes CDR1 SGHTA and CDR2 FQGNSA. The CDR3 DNA is TGTGCCAGCAGCCCAATCCAGGGGGGAGCTTTCTTT. The encoded protein is CASSPIQGGAFF.

Comment on this clone: At one of its ends the junction is not consistent with the germline gene, which may arise from a read error. This chain joins TRBV7-9 and TRBJ2-7; D remains unclear. Germline values: CDR1 SEHNR, CDR2 FQNEAQ (reference sequence). The CDR3 has 12 residues. The CDR3 sequence is CSSSLSSYEQYF. CDR3 bases: TGTTCCAGCAGCTTGAGCTCCTACGAGCAGTACTTC.

The rearrangement uses TRBV30 and TRBJ2-3, with 11 bases lining up with TRBD2. The CDR3 extends over 16 amino acids. Germline trimming cut 2 bases from V and 5 bases from J; bases unmatched to any gene: 9. Germline CDR1 reads GTSNPN; CDR2 reads SVGIG (reference sequence). As DNA, the CDR3 is TGTGCCTGGAGTAAGGTAGCGGGGGGGCCTGGAGATACGCAGTATTTT. This translates into CAWSKVAGGPGDTQYF.

V is TRBV5-1 and J is TRBJ2-5; TRBD2 agrees at 9 bases. There are 15 residues in the CDR3. With 6 bases clipped from V and 5 bases from J, the junction kept 11 bases outside the gene matches. CDR1 is SGHRS and CDR2 is YFSETQ in the germline V gene. The CDR3 loop is CASTTTAGGGETQYF. As DNA, the CDR3 is TGCGCCAGCACCACCACTGCGGGAGGGGGGGAGACCCAGTACTTC.

Concerning this clone itself: The sample contains more than one DNA sequence encoding this CDR3. The rearrangement links TRBV28 to TRBJ2-7; D gene ambiguous. V was clipped by 1 base and J by 0 bases, with 10 bases between them. This CDR3 has 15 amino acids. Germline CDR1 MDHEN, CDR2 SYDVKM. The CDR3 protein is CASSLLASSSYEQYF. The CDR3 DNA sequence: TGTGCCAGCAGTTTATTGGCTTCCAGCTCCTACGAGCAGTACTTC.

The CDR3 spells CASSVGAGGSTYEQYF. DNA for the CDR3: TGTGCCAGCAGCGTTGGGGCGGGAGGGTCGACCTACGAGCAGTACTTC. This chain links TRBV9 with TRBJ2-7, with TRBD2 matching over 9 bases. The CDR3 runs to 16 residues. Germline values: CDR1 SGDLS, CDR2 YYNGEE. V was clipped by 2 bases and J by 2 bases; unmatched bases: 8.

The chain is built from TRBV30 and TRBJ2-7, with D unresolved. The CDR3 loop spans 12 amino acids. V shed 2 bases and J shed 1 base, with 6 bases lying between them. Germline CDR1 is GTSNPN and CDR2 is SVGIG (reference sequence). The CDR3 DNA reads as TGTGCCTGGAGTCCCCCTTCCTACGAGCAGTACTTC. It yields the protein CAWSPPSYEQYF.

The table lists this clone with a count of one. The chain couples TRBV29-1 to TRBJ2-2; 8 nucleotides agree with TRBD1. The CDR3 is 15 residues long. V dropped 6 bases and J dropped 7; count of bases not matched to a gene: 13. The germline V gene has CDR1 SQVTM and CDR2 ANQGSEA. The CDR3 DNA reads as TGCAGCGTGGGGGGACAGGTGAAGGAGGTCGGGGAGCTGTTTTTT. Its protein product is CSVGGQVKEVGELFF.

V usage is TRBV5-1 and J usage is TRBJ2-1; weak D call: TRBD1 (5 bases). The CDR3 sequence is 16 residues long. CDR1 and CDR2 (germline): SGHRS, YFSETQ. Deletions cut 5 bases from V and 0 bases from J, with 15 bases between. CDR3 amino acids: CASRQGVGYSYNEQFF. For the CDR3, the DNA is TGCGCCAGCAGGCAAGGGGTGGGTTACTCCTACAATGAGCAGTTCTTC.